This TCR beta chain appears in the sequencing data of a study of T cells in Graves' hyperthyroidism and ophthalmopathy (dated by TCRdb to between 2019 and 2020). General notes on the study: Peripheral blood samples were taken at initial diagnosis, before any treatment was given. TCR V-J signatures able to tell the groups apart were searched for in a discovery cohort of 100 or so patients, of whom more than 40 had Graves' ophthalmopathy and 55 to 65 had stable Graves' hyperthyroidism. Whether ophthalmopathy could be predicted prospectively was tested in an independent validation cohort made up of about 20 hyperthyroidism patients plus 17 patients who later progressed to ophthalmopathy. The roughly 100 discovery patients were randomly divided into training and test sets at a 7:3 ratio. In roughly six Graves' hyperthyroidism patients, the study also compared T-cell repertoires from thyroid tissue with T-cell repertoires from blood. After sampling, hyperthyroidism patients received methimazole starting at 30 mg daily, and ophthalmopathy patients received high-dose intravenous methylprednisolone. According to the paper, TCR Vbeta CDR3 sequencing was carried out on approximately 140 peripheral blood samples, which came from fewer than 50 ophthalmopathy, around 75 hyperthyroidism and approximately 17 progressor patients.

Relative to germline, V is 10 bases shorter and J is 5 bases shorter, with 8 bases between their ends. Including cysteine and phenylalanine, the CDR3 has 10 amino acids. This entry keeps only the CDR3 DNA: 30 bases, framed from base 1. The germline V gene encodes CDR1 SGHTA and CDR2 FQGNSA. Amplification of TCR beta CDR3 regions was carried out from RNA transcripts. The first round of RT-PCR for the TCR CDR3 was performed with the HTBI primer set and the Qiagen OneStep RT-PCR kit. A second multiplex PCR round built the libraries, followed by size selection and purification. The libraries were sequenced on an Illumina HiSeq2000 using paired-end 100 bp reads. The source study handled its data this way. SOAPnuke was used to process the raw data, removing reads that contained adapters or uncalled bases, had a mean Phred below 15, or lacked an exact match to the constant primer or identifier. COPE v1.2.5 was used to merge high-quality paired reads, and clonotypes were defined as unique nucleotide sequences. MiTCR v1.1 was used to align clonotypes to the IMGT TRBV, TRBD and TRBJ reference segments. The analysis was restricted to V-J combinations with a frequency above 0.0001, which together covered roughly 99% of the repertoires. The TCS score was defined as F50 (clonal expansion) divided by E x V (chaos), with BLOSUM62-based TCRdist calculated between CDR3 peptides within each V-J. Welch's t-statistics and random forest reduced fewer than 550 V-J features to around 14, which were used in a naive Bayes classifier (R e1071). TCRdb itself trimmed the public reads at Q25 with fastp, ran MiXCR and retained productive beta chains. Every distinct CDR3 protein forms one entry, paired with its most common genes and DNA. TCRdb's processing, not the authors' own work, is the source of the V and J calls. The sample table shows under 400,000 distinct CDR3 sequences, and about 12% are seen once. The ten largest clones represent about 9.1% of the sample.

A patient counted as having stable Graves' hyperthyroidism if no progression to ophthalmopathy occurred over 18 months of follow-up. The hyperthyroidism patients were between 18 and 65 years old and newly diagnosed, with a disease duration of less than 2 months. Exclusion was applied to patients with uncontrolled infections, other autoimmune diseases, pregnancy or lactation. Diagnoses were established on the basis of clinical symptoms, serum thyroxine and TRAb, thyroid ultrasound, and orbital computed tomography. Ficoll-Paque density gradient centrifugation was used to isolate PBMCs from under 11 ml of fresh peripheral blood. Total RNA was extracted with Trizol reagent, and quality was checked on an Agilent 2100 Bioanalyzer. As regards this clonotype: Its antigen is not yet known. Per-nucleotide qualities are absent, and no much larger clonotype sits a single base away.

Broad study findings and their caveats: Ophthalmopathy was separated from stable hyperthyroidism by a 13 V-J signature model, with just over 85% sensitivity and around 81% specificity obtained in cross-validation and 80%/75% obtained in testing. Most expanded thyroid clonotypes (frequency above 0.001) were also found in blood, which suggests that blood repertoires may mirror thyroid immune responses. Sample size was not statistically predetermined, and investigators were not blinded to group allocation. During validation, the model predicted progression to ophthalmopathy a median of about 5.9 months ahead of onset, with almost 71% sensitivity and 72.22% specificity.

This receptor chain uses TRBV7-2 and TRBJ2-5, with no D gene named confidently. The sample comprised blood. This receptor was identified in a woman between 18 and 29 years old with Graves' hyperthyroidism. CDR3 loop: CAIVGETQYF. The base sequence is TGTGCCATCGTAGGGGAGACCCAGTACTTC.